A single sample gave rise to the 5 T cell receptor beta chains below, sequenced in a study of vaccination and CD4 T cells after COVID-19. Once obtained from cultured CD4+ T cells, the DNA was sequenced using the Oncomine TCR Beta short-read assay. MiXCR was run by TCRdb on the PCR reads, yielding one entry per CDR3 protein. The table records more than 10,000 distinct CDR3 sequences, around 43% of them present only once. Stated treatment: roughly 11-day PBMC culture with coronavirus spike peptide pools or control peptides (ViraFEST assay). For these receptors, no antigen is known. Sequencing was performed on CD4+ T cells from blood, cultured in vitro. The receptors shown here come from a human donor who had recovered from COVID-19.

V gene TRBV28 combines with J gene TRBJ2-7, with 9 bases that match TRBD1. V was clipped by 4 bases and J by 3 bases; unmatched bases: 10. CDR1 and CDR2 (germline): MDHEN, SYDVKM. This CDR3 is 16 amino acids long. The CDR3 protein is CASSSFRTGGLYEQYF. The DNA for the CDR3 is TGTGCCAGCAGTTCCTTTCGAACAGGGGGCCTCTACGAGCAGTACTTC.

This rearrangement joins TRBV9 to TRBJ2-1; D is unclear. The V and J ends lost 0 bases and 0 bases respectively, with 22 bases between them. Germline assignment: CDR1 SGDLS and CDR2 YYNGEE. This CDR3 spans 20 amino acids. This CDR3 is CASSVAIIRLGQSSYNEQFF. CDR3 sequence (DNA): TGTGCCAGCAGCGTAGCTATAATCCGCTTGGGCCAGAGCTCCTACAATGAGCAGTTCTTC.

V gene TRBV6-1 combines with J gene TRBJ1-2; D not certain. The CDR3 extends over 13 amino acids. Germline V gene sequence: CDR1 MNHNS, CDR2 SASEGT. The V end lost 4 bases, the J end lost 4 bases, and 10 bases lay between the germline ends. The CDR3 sequence is CASSAGYFYGYTF. In DNA form, the CDR3 reads TGTGCCAGCAGTGCGGGTTACTTCTATGGCTACACCTTC.

The rearrangement joins TRBV20-1 to TRBJ1-2; D remains ambiguous. Trimming shortened V by 5 bases and J by 8 bases, and 18 bases separated the two germline ends. Per the germline V gene, CDR1 is DFQATT and CDR2 is SNEGSKA (reference sequence). This CDR3 spans 13 amino acids. The CDR3 DNA sequence: TGCAGTGCTCCGGGTCCCCTAAGCCTCGGCTACACCTTC. Translating it yields CSAPGPLSLGYTF.

This clonotype has a handful of counts. The chain uses TRBV20-1 and TRBJ1-5; D is possibly TRBD1 (6 bases). V shed 5 bases and J shed 2 bases, with 13 bases lying between them. From germline, CDR1 is DFQATT and CDR2 SNEGSKA (reference sequence). The CDR3 consists of 14 residues. The CDR3 protein is CSAYSSGGNQPQHF. For the CDR3, the DNA is TGCAGTGCTTACTCATCAGGGGGCAATCAGCCCCAGCATTTT.